These 32 T cell receptor beta chains were all obtained from the same sample, sequenced in a study of CD8+ T cells in alopecia areata. Reverse transcribed after extraction, RNA yielded cDNA as the sequencing template. Clones were read by immunoSEQ multiplex PCR, and TCRdb kept only the in-frame ones, dropping some. The sample records 40,000 to 45,000 clones, roughly 92% being singletons. Treatment denoted: oral pan-JAK inhibitor, 5-10 mg twice daily. Sequencing was performed on CD8+ T cells sorted from blood, taken at week 24, from a patient treated with tofacitinib. These receptors came from a human donor with alopecia areata.

This rearrangement joins TRBV4-3 to TRBJ1-6; possibly TRBD1 for D (5 bases). This CDR3 contains 16 residues. V lost 5 bases, J lost 10 bases, and 21 bases lay in between. The V gene's germline CDR1 is LGHNA and CDR2 YSLEER. CDR3 amino acids: CASSLVGGWSRSPLHF. The CDR3 DNA reads TGCGCCAGCAGCTTGGTTGGGGGATGGAGTCGGTCACCCCTCCACTTT.

The chain combines TRBV29-1 with TRBJ2-1; 7 bases fit TRBD1. Germline V CDR1 and CDR2: SQVTM, ANQGSEA. This CDR3 is built from 14 residues. V shed 0 bases and J 8 bases; nucleotides not matched to a gene: 7. CDR3 in amino acids: CSVEDRGIGDEQFF. The CDR3 DNA is TGCAGCGTTGAAGACAGGGGGATCGGCGATGAGCAGTTCTTC.

The chain carries TRBV7-2 and TRBJ2-7, with D possibly being TRBD2 (7 bases). Germline V gene sequence: CDR1 SGHTA, CDR2 FQGNSA. Trimming left V 1 base short and J 5 bases short, with 12 bases between. CDR3 size: 14 residues. The CDR3 region is CASSLEGGGDEQYF. The CDR3 DNA follows: TGTGCCAGCAGCTTAGAGGGGGGAGGGGACGAGCAGTACTTC.

The genes are TRBV29-1 and TRBJ2-3; 10 positions agree with TRBD2. Trimming at V came to 0 bases and at J to 2 bases, leaving 2 bases not matched to a gene. This CDR3 is 15 amino acids long. CDR1 and CDR2 (germline): SQVTM, ANQGSEA. The CDR3 is CSVEELAGITDTQYF. CDR3 in DNA: TGCAGCGTTGAAGAACTAGCGGGGATCACAGATACGCAGTATTTT.

The chain recombines TRBV29-1 with TRBJ2-7; 12 positions agree with TRBD2. The junction had 10 bases not matched to a gene; V was cut back by 4 bases and J by 6 bases. The CDR3 totals 15 residues. Germline V gene sequence: CDR1 SQVTM, CDR2 ANQGSEA. The CDR3 nucleotides read TGCAGCGTTGTAACAGGACTAGCGGGGCCCGCCGAGCAGTACTTC. This gives the protein CSVVTGLAGPAEQYF.

The CDR3 sequence: CSVENTGYEQYF. The CDR3 bases are TGCAGCGTTGAAAACACCGGCTACGAGCAGTACTTC. The genes are TRBV29-1 and TRBJ2-7; D call uncertain. This CDR3 comprises 12 residues. The germline V gene has CDR1 SQVTM and CDR2 ANQGSEA. Trimming pared 2 bases from V and 3 bases from J, leaving 8 bases between.

The table lists this clone with a count of one. V gene TRBV6-1 combines with J gene TRBJ2-5; the D gene is possibly TRBD1 (6 bases). The end of the DNA is better explained by TRBJ2-7, so the J call may be wrong. There are 14 residues in the CDR3. Germline V CDR1 and CDR2: MNHNS, SASEGT. The CDR3 DNA reads as TGTGCCAGCAGTGAGTCGACAGGATCCTACGAGCAGTACTTC. It specifies CASSESTGSYEQYF.

The chain carries TRBV29-1 and TRBJ2-7, with 10 bases identical to TRBD1. Germline V CDR1 and CDR2: SQVTM, ANQGSEA. The CDR3 length is 15 residues. Trimming removed 0 bases from V and 2 bases from J; junction bases left unmatched: 4. The CDR3: CSVEDVGQGAYEQYF. CDR3 DNA: TGCAGCGTTGAAGACGTAGGACAGGGGGCCTACGAGCAGTACTTC.

Only one count was recorded for this clone. V is TRBV7-8 and J is TRBJ2-2; TRBD1 matches at 7 bases. V was clipped by 8 bases and J by 1 base; unmatched bases: 7. Germline lookup yields CDR1 SGHVS and CDR2 FQNEAQ. This CDR3 contains 15 residues. CDR3 nucleotides: TGTGCCAGCGCATTGGGACAGAAGAACACCGGGGAGCTGTTTTTT. It codes for CASALGQKNTGELFF.

The chain recombines TRBV29-1 with TRBJ2-5; 13 bases align to TRBD2. The germline V gene has CDR1 SQVTM and CDR2 ANQGSEA. After removal of 6 bases from V and 5 bases from J, the junction contained 12 bases not matched to a gene. This CDR3 spans 16 amino acids. The CDR3 DNA reads TGCAGCGTCGCGGGACTAGCGGGGAAATATTTTGAGACCCAGTACTTC. This encodes CSVAGLAGKYFETQYF.

The gene calls are TRBV18 and TRBJ2-3; a weak D match, TRBD1 (6 bases). This CDR3 is 15 amino acids long. V shed 0 bases and J shed 2 bases, with 9 bases lying between them. The germline V gene encodes CDR1 KGHSH and CDR2 LQKENI. The CDR3 region is CASSPPDSPTDTQYF. Here the CDR3 DNA reads TGTGCCAGCTCACCACCGGACAGTCCCACAGATACGCAGTATTTT.

V is TRBV6-6 and J is TRBJ2-3, with 8 bases identical to TRBD2. The ends lost 6 bases at V and 5 bases at J; junction bases unmatched: 13. This CDR3 comprises 16 residues. Germline V gene lookup returns CDR1 MNHNY and CDR2 SVGAGI (reference sequence). The CDR3 loop is CASSLTGGALGDTQYF. The DNA of the CDR3 is TGTGCCAGCAGCCTTACGGGGGGGGCCTTGGGAGATACGCAGTATTTT.

This sequence joins TRBV7-3 and TRBJ2-3; TRBD1 is a possible D gene (6 bases). Germline V gene sequence: CDR1 SGHTA, CDR2 FQGTGA. The CDR3 totals 14 residues. V was pared by 5 bases and J by 4 bases, with 13 bases between. The CDR3 region is CASSLQGSADTQYF. Written as DNA, the CDR3 is TGTGCCAGCAGCCTACAGGGTAGCGCAGATACGCAGTATTTT.

The chain has TRBV7-9 and TRBJ2-3; 12 nucleotides line up with TRBD2. In germline, CDR1 is SEHNR, CDR2 FQNEAQ (reference sequence). The V and J ends lost 5 bases and 4 bases, in that order; junction bases with no gene match: 4. The CDR3 runs 15 residues. In DNA, the CDR3 is TGTGCCAGCAGCCGACTAGCGGGGGCTGCAGATACGCAGTATTTT. Protein: CASSRLAGAADTQYF.

This clone was seen just once. V is TRBV6-5 and J is TRBJ2-3; no clear D gene. This CDR3 spans 16 amino acids. Germline CDR1 and CDR2: MNHEY and SVGAGI. Trimming stripped 4 bases from V and 0 bases from J, with 14 bases between. The CDR3 DNA sequence: TGTGCCAGCAGTTCAAACCCCGCGCCTAGCACAGATACGCAGTATTTT. Translated, it gives CASSSNPAPSTDTQYF.

The chain joins TRBV9 to TRBJ2-1; 9 nucleotides agree with TRBD2. The V segment lost 0 bases and the J segment 6 bases; nucleotides outside the gene matches: 7. The CDR3 is made up of 16 amino acids. The germline CDR1 and CDR2 sequences are SGDLS and YYNGEE. CDR3 protein: CASSVEGGGASNEQFF. CDR3 in DNA: TGTGCCAGCAGCGTAGAAGGCGGGGGGGCCAGCAATGAGCAGTTCTTC.

V and J are TRBV6-6 and TRBJ1-2, with no clear D. There are 14 residues in the CDR3. CDR1 is MNHNY and CDR2 is SVGAGI in the germline V gene (reference sequence). V gave up 0 bases and J gave up 4 bases, with 9 bases separating them. CDR3: CASSYSKDFYGYTF. The CDR3 nucleotides are TGTGCCAGCAGTTACTCGAAAGATTTCTATGGCTACACCTTC.

V and J are TRBV28 and TRBJ2-5; D unclear. Looked up from germline, CDR1 is MDHEN and CDR2 is SYDVKM. V lost 4 bases to trimming and J lost 5 bases, with 5 bases between them. This CDR3 is built from 11 residues. CDR3 nucleotides: TGTGCCAGCAGTTACGGGGAGACCCAGTACTTC. Its translation is CASSYGETQYF.

The rearrangement joins TRBV7-9 to TRBJ2-7; possibly TRBD1 for D (6 bases). Trimming removed 1 base at V and 3 bases at J, with 16 bases between. The germline V gene encodes CDR1 SEHNR and CDR2 FQNEAQ (reference sequence). The CDR3 contains 16 residues. CDR3 coding DNA: TGTGCCAGCAGCTTAGAGACAGGCGGGCTTCGCTACGAGCAGTACTTC. Its translation: CASSLETGGLRYEQYF.

This chain links TRBV27 with TRBJ2-7, with D tentatively TRBD1 or TRBD2 (5 bases each). This CDR3 has 15 amino acids. Germline V gene lookup returns CDR1 MNHEY and CDR2 SMNVEV (reference sequence). Trimming took 5 bases from V and 2 from J, leaving 16 bases between them. In nucleotides, the CDR3 is TGTGCCAGCAGTCCATTCAGGGAGTCCCCCTACGAGCAGTACTTC. Translated: CASSPFRESPYEQYF.

The chain recombines TRBV7-4 with TRBJ1-1, with 10 bases identical to TRBD1. Germline assignment: CDR1 SGHVT and CDR2 SQSDAQ. The ends lost 5 bases at V and 5 bases at J; junction bases unmatched: 8. This CDR3 comprises 15 residues. The CDR3 DNA follows: TGTGCCAGCAGCACCCGGACAGGGGGGAGGACTGAAGCTTTCTTT. Translating gives CASSTRTGGRTEAFF.

The V call is TRBV15, the J call TRBJ2-7, with TRBD2 as a possible D gene (5 bases). The CDR3 runs 15 residues. Germline V gene lookup returns CDR1 LNHNV and CDR2 YYDKDF (reference sequence). V lost 0 bases, J lost 4 bases, and 13 bases lay in between. The DNA for the CDR3 is TGTGCCACCAGCAGAGACGGGGATACGTGGTACGAGCAGTACTTC. Protein sequence: CATSRDGDTWYEQYF.

The chain carries TRBV7-8 and TRBJ2-7; TRBD1 matches 8 bases. The CDR3 runs to 14 residues. J was trimmed by 3 bases and V by 3 bases; bases with no gene match: 4. Germline V gene sequence: CDR1 SGHVS, CDR2 FQNEAQ. The CDR3, as DNA: TGTGCCAGCAGCTTGAACAGGGGGAGCTACGAGCAGTACTTC. The encoded protein is CASSLNRGSYEQYF.

This sequence joins TRBV29-1 and TRBJ2-1, with D possibly TRBD1 on 6 matching bases. Trimming took 3 bases from V and 2 from J, leaving 14 bases between them. The germline gives CDR1 SQVTM, CDR2 ANQGSEA. The CDR3 runs 15 residues. For the CDR3, the DNA is TGCAGCGTTGAGAGAGACAGGTTCCCCTACAATGAGCAGTTCTTC. Its translation is CSVERDRFPYNEQFF.

The V call is TRBV14, the J call TRBJ2-1; D not certain. V was trimmed by 3 bases and J by 6 bases, leaving 3 bases between them. The CDR3 totals 11 residues. The V gene's germline CDR1 is SGHDN and CDR2 FVKESK. In DNA form, the CDR3 reads TGTGCCAGCAGCCATCTCAATGAGCAGTTCTTC. This codes for CASSHLNEQFF.

This clone was seen a single time. The rearrangement links TRBV19 to TRBJ2-7, with 11 positions matching TRBD1. Germline CDR1 is LNHDA and CDR2 is SQIVND (reference sequence). The CDR3 is made up of 14 amino acids. J was trimmed by 3 bases and V by 5 bases; bases with no gene match: 3. This CDR3 reads CASSPGQGVYEQYF. Written as DNA, the CDR3 is TGTGCCAGTAGTCCGGGACAGGGGGTCTACGAGCAGTACTTC.

This chain links TRBV27 with TRBJ1-2; 11 bases match TRBD1. The CDR3 covers 13 residues. The ends lost 5 bases at V and 5 bases at J; junction bases unmatched: 1. The V gene's germline CDR1 is MNHEY and CDR2 SMNVEV (reference sequence). CDR3 in DNA: TGTGCCAGCAGTGGGACAGGGGGTTATGGCTACACCTTC. Protein product: CASSGTGGYGYTF.

The chain links TRBV5-6 to TRBJ2-1; the D is unclear. V lost 1 base, J lost 8 bases, and 4 bases lay in between. This CDR3 contains 11 residues. Germline V CDR1 and CDR2: SGHDT, YYEEEE. CDR3 nucleotides: TGTGCCAGCAGCTTGTTGGATGAGCAGTTCTTC. Its protein product is CASSLLDEQFF.

The rearrangement joins TRBV7-9 to TRBJ2-5; D uncertain. The germline V and J ends were trimmed by 5 bases and 5 bases, with 15 bases remaining between them. Germline V gene data show CDR1 as SEHNR and CDR2 as FQNEAQ (reference sequence). CDR3 length: 14 amino acids. CDR3 DNA: TGTGCCAGCAGCCTTTCAGTGGTATTCGAGACCCAGTACTTC. Amino acids: CASSLSVVFETQYF.

This chain uses TRBV7-9 with TRBJ2-1; D is uncertain. This CDR3 is 15 amino acids long. Germline CDR1 is SEHNR and CDR2 is FQNEAQ (reference sequence). V gave up 4 bases and J gave up 0 bases, with 10 bases separating them. In DNA form, the CDR3 reads TGTGCCAGCAGCTCCGAAAGGCGCTCCTACAATGAGCAGTTCTTC. It specifies CASSSERRSYNEQFF.

The gene calls are TRBV7-6 and TRBJ1-1; 7 nucleotides match TRBD1. The CDR3 totals 19 residues. The V segment lost 5 bases and the J segment 0 bases; nucleotides outside the gene matches: 18. The V gene's germline CDR1 is SGHVS and CDR2 FNYEAQ. CDR3 DNA sequence: TGTGCCAGCAGCAAATATACCCAAACCCGGGACAGATTGAACACTGAAGCTTTCTTT. Translating it yields CASSKYTQTRDRLNTEAFF. Supplemented by reference TRBV7-6 and TRBJ1-1, the full variable domain reads GAGVSQSPRYKVTKRGQDVALRCDPISGHVSLYWYRQALGQGPEFLTYFNYEAQQDKSGLPNDRFSAERPEGSISTLTIQRTEQRDSAMYRCASSKYTQTRDRLNTEAFFGQGTRLTVV.

The chain has TRBV6-5 and TRBJ1-1, with a possible D match to TRBD1 (5 bases). Germline values: CDR1 MNHEY, CDR2 SVGAGI. The CDR3 extends over 15 amino acids. V lost 2 bases to trimming and J lost 0 bases, with 10 bases between them. The DNA of the CDR3 is TGTGCCAGCAGTTACGCGGGGGAGATGAACACTGAAGCTTTCTTT. Amino acid sequence: CASSYAGEMNTEAFF.